A selection of T cell receptor beta chains follows, all from one sample in a study of CD8+CD57+ T cells in acquired aplastic anemia. Each CDR3 protein gets one entry after TCRdb re-called the reads with MiXCR. Found here are 95,000 to 150,000 distinct CDR3 sequences, 55% to 70% of them singletons; the top ten hold roughly 32%. Sequenced sample: sorted CD4+, CD8+, or CD8+CD57+ T cells (not recorded which) from PBMCs. The receptors here all came from a human donor with aplastic anemia. CDR3s include the opening cysteine and the closing phenylalanine or tryptophan. Clone size is stated in some rows and not others, as once, few, many or a class when expanded.

V gene: TRBV20-1; J gene: TRBJ2-1; clone size: NA; CDR3 protein: CSAPRQGNNEQFF
V gene: TRBV12-3/TRBV12-4; J gene: TRBJ1-1; clone size: many; CDR3 protein: CASSPGIGAFF
V gene: TRBV10-3; J gene: TRBJ2-3; clone size: NA; CDR3 protein: CATSTGTGNTDTQYF
V gene: TRBV10-3; J gene: TRBJ2-7; clone size: NA; CDR3 protein: CAIRAGLAGLGQYF
V gene: TRBV6-5; J gene: TRBJ2-1; clone size: NA; CDR3 protein: CASSLGLSGEQFF
V gene: TRBV7-9; J gene: TRBJ2-7; clone size: NA; CDR3 protein: CASSSSRGYEQYF
V gene: TRBV5-1; J gene: TRBJ2-7; clone size: NA; CDR3 protein: CASNPSGRMGRSSYEQYF
V gene: TRBV12-3/TRBV12-4; J gene: TRBJ1-1; clone size: NA; CDR3 protein: CASCRWNTEAFF
V gene: TRBV10-3; J gene: TRBJ1-3; clone size: NA; CDR3 protein: CAISGENGNTIYF
V gene: TRBV5-1; J gene: TRBJ2-2; clone size: NA; CDR3 protein: CASTNPGGTGELFF
V gene: TRBV24-1; J gene: TRBJ1-2; clone size: once; CDR3 protein: CATSDRADYGYTF
V gene: TRBV7-2; J gene: TRBJ2-7; clone size: NA; CDR3 protein: CASRHPRGNDEQYF
V gene: TRBV7-9; J gene: TRBJ2-2; clone size: NA; CDR3 protein: CASSSDGELFF
V gene: TRBV5-8; J gene: TRBJ1-4; clone size: many; CDR3 protein: CASSLGQLGNEKLFF
V gene: TRBV10-3; J gene: TRBJ1-3; clone size: few; CDR3 protein: CAISESVGGTGNTIYF
V gene: TRBV18; J gene: TRBJ1-1; clone size: NA; CDR3 protein: CASSPTRNTEAFF
V gene: TRBV7-9; J gene: TRBJ2-7; clone size: NA; CDR3 protein: CASSLSGAGWDF
V gene: TRBV19; J gene: TRBJ1-1; clone size: NA; CDR3 protein: CASSRTGFMNTEAFF
V gene: TRBV11-3; J gene: TRBJ1-2; clone size: NA; CDR3 protein: CASSPPGQNYGYTF
V gene: TRBV7-8; J gene: TRBJ1-3; clone size: NA; CDR3 protein: CASRRDHLNTIYF
V gene: TRBV6-4; J gene: TRBJ2-2; clone size: NA; CDR3 protein: CASSAVGTGELFF
V gene: TRBV11-2; J gene: TRBJ2-7; clone size: NA; CDR3 protein: CASSLGAGAAYEQYF
V gene: TRBV7-9; J gene: TRBJ2-1; clone size: NA; CDR3 protein: CASSSFTGNEQFF
V gene: TRBV24-1; J gene: TRBJ2-5; clone size: NA; CDR3 protein: CATSDRLAGQETQYF
V gene: TRBV2; J gene: TRBJ1-1; clone size: NA; CDR3 protein: CASSEARTVNTEAFF
V gene: TRBV15; J gene: TRBJ1-6; clone size: NA; CDR3 protein: CATSQRDRRRSSLHF
V gene: TRBV29-1; J gene: TRBJ2-7; clone size: NA; CDR3 protein: CSPGVGGQYF
V gene: TRBV15; J gene: TRBJ1-6; clone size: NA; CDR3 protein: CAASRAVSYSYNPPLHF
V gene: TRBV2; J gene: TRBJ2-1; clone size: NA; CDR3 protein: CASSSGTRGEQFF
V gene: TRBV2; J gene: TRBJ1-3; clone size: few; CDR3 protein: CASTGPTIYF
V gene: TRBV7-9; J gene: TRBJ1-6; clone size: once; CDR3 protein: CAPELETYFSPLHF
V gene: TRBV29-1; J gene: TRBJ2-4; clone size: many; CDR3 protein: CSVELAGGKRNIQYF
V gene: TRBV7-6; J gene: TRBJ1-4; clone size: once; CDR3 protein: CASSLRQGAANEKLFF
V gene: TRBV2; J gene: TRBJ2-7; clone size: NA; CDR3 protein: CASSEWGEQYF
V gene: TRBV15; J gene: TRBJ1-2; clone size: NA; CDR3 protein: CATSRDLGNYGYTF
V gene: TRBV24-1; J gene: TRBJ2-1; clone size: NA; CDR3 protein: CATSEYRGYNEQFF
V gene: TRBV9; J gene: TRBJ1-2; clone size: NA; CDR3 protein: CASGGRSGGYTF
V gene: TRBV4-3; J gene: TRBJ1-2; clone size: many; CDR3 protein: CASSPDREGGGYTF
V gene: TRBV24-1; J gene: NA; clone size: NA; CDR3 protein: CATSDIETQYF
V gene: TRBV19; J gene: TRBJ1-1; clone size: NA; CDR3 protein: CASSISTAGNTEAFF
V gene: TRBV7-6; J gene: TRBJ2-7; clone size: NA; CDR3 protein: CASSYGVGEQYF
V gene: TRBV7-9; J gene: TRBJ2-7; clone size: many; CDR3 protein: CASSLVGSTYEQYF
V gene: TRBV29-1; J gene: TRBJ2-7; clone size: NA; CDR3 protein: CSGKTNSYEQYF
V gene: TRBV10-3; J gene: TRBJ1-6; clone size: NA; CDR3 protein: CASQGNYNSPLHF
V gene: TRBV10-1; J gene: TRBJ2-1; clone size: NA; CDR3 protein: CASGRGSSYNEQFF
V gene: TRBV2; J gene: TRBJ1-6; clone size: once; CDR3 protein: CASTGQGDNSPLHF
V gene: TRBV2; J gene: TRBJ2-5; clone size: NA; CDR3 protein: CASTSLYF
V gene: TRBV12-3/TRBV12-4; J gene: TRBJ2-7; clone size: many; CDR3 protein: CASQWAASYEQYF
V gene: TRBV19; J gene: TRBJ1-1; clone size: many; CDR3 protein: CASSGRDSRHTEAFF
V gene: TRBV25-1; J gene: TRBJ2-1; clone size: NA; CDR3 protein: CASSAILRGLAGFSYNEQFF
V gene: TRBV29-1; J gene: TRBJ2-7; clone size: NA; CDR3 protein: CSVDQGYEQYF
V gene: TRBV9; J gene: TRBJ2-2; clone size: once; CDR3 protein: CASSVALWGTGELFF
V gene: TRBV6-5; J gene: TRBJ2-2; clone size: NA; CDR3 protein: CASSYGTGELFF
V gene: TRBV24-1; J gene: TRBJ1-6; clone size: NA; CDR3 protein: CAPLTLHF
V gene: TRBV2; J gene: TRBJ1-5; clone size: NA; CDR3 protein: CASSDEDRDLSPQHF
V gene: TRBV4-3; J gene: TRBJ1-5; clone size: many; CDR3 protein: CASSPGTGDNQPQHF
V gene: TRBV25-1; J gene: TRBJ1-1; clone size: NA; CDR3 protein: CASSLRDLDGNTEAFF